This TCR beta chain was captured by sequencing in a study of regulatory T cells in long-lasting Graves disease. Notes on the study in general: Whereas 966 public clonotypes were shared by new patients, persistent patients shared more, at over 2,500. Newly diagnosed disease favored TRBV20-1 and TRBJ2-1 over persistent disease.

Per germline, CDR1 ENHRY and CDR2 SYGVKD. This CDR3 spans 13 amino acids. This clonotype was found once. As yet, its antigen is unknown. It may be a read error: a sequence one base away is much more abundant. Indicated time point: newly diagnosed GD, antithyroid drugs for less than 3 months. Isolated PBMC RNA provided the starting material for the TCR library. To make TCR beta libraries, researchers used iRepertoire HTBI primers and Arm-PCR of CDR3 regions. TCRdb analysed the multiplex PCR reads with MiXCR anew, one entry per CDR3 protein. The sample lists about 470,000 distinct CDR3 sequences; 16% were seen once. The same sample was also studied in work on T cells in Graves' hyperthyroidism and ophthalmopathy. That source notes: With a duration under 2 months, the hyperthyroidism was newly diagnosed in patients aged 18 to 65.

This TCR derives from a man aged 35 to 55 with Graves disease. The chain has TRBV10-3 and TRBJ2-1, with D maybe TRBD1 (5 bases). The sequenced sample was peripheral blood mononuclear cells (PBMCs), obtained at new diagnosis, from a patient treated with antithyroid drugs. The CDR3 loop reads CAISRQNFNGQFF. CDR3 nucleotides: TGTGCCATCAGCAGACAGAATTTCAATGGGCAGTTCTTC.